Listed below are T cell receptor beta chains from one sample, sequenced in a study of regulatory T cells in long-lasting Graves disease. TCRdb re-called the multiplex PCR reads with MiXCR, one entry per CDR3 protein. The repertoire holds a few hundred thousand distinct CDR3 sequences, with around a quarter as singletons. This specimen was peripheral blood mononuclear cells (PBMCs), taken when the disease was refractory, from a patient treated with antithyroid drugs. The receptors originated from a female donor with Graves disease. Each CDR3 is given with its conserved first and last residue. D genes are given only for firm matches. For some rows the clone size is stated as once, few or many, or as a class when expanded; others skip it.

CDR3 DNA | CDR3 protein | V gene | D gene | clone size | J gene
TGTGCCAGCAGTTATAAACGGGGGGCGGCCTCCTACAATGAGCAGTTCTTC | CASSYKRGAASYNEQFF | TRBV28 | NA | few | TRBJ2-1
TGTGCCTGGAGGGATAAAGCCGGACAGGGTCTACACGAGCAGTACTTC | CAWRDKAGQGLHEQYF | TRBV30 | TRBD1 | NA | TRBJ2-7
TGTGCCAGCAGTCGAAGTAGCGGGGCATACTACGAGCAGTACTTC | CASSRSSGAYYEQYF | TRBV25-1 | TRBD2 | few | TRBJ2-7
TGTGCCTGGAGTGCTACGACAGCTTTCTTT | CAWSATTAFF | TRBV30 | NA | many | TRBJ1-1
TGTGCCAGCAGTGAATGGCGGTCCAACAATGAGCAGTTCTTC | CASSEWRSNNEQFF | TRBV2 | NA | NA | TRBJ2-1
TGTGCCAGCAGCTTAGGGGCAGGGGTCGCGGAGACCCAGTACTTC | CASSLGAGVAETQYF | TRBV7-2 | NA | many | TRBJ2-5
TGTGCCAGCTCCCTGTATCAGACCACCTACGAGCAGTACTTC | CASSLYQTTYEQYF | TRBV18 | NA | few | TRBJ2-7
TGTGCCAGCAGTTTAGCGCTACGGGAGGGAGACCAGCCCCAGCATTTT | CASSLALREGDQPQHF | TRBV12-3/TRBV12-4 | NA | few | TRBJ1-5
TGTGCCAGCAGTGAGATCCGAGACTACGAGCAGTACTTC | CASSEIRDYEQYF | TRBV2 | NA | many | TRBJ2-7
TGTGCCATCGGTGAGGGTTCGGTAGGGGAGCAGTACTTC | CAIGEGSVGEQYF | TRBV10-3 | NA | NA | TRBJ2-7
TGCAGTGCTGTTCCTAGGACAGGGAGCACAGATACGCAGTATTTT | CSAVPRTGSTDTQYF | TRBV20-1 | TRBD1 | NA | TRBJ2-3
TGTGCCAGCAGCCAAGGAGCAGGGCTAACGGGGCAGTACTTC | CASSQGAGLTGQYF | TRBV4-2 | NA | NA | TRBJ2-7
TGTGCCAGCAGCTCATTCACCGGCATTCAGTACTTC | CASSSFTGIQYF | TRBV6-2/TRBV6-3 | NA | many | TRBJ2-4
TGCGCCAGCAGCCGATTTGATGGGAGCGCGAACACTGAAGCTTTCTTT | CASSRFDGSANTEAFF | TRBV5-1 | NA | few | TRBJ1-1
TGTGCCAGCAGGTCAGATGGGGGAGGCAAAAACATTCAGTACTTC | CASRSDGGGKNIQYF | TRBV2 | NA | many | TRBJ2-4
TGCGCCAGCAGCTTGGCCTCGGAAAACTATGGCTACACCTTC | CASSLASENYGYTF | TRBV5-1 | NA | NA | TRBJ1-2
TGTGCCAGCCCTTACCGGACCGAGAGCACAGATACGCAGTATTTT | CASPYRTESTDTQYF | TRBV6-1 | NA | NA | TRBJ2-3
TGCAGTGCTAGAGATCGTGGGCCTATGATGTACTTC | CSARDRGPMMYF | TRBV20-1 | NA | NA | TRBJ2-7
TGTGCCAGCAGCCTACTAGCGGGAGGTTTTGGGGAGCTGTTTTTT | CASSLLAGGFGELFF | TRBV7-8 | TRBD2 | NA | TRBJ2-2
TGTGCCAGCAGTTTATCACAGGTCGACACTGAAGCTTTCTTT | CASSLSQVDTEAFF | TRBV12-3/TRBV12-4 | NA | few | TRBJ1-1
TGTGCCTGGAGTATCGGTGGGACCCAAGAGACCCAGTACTTC | CAWSIGGTQETQYF | TRBV30 | NA | few | TRBJ2-5
TGTGCCAGCAGTGGAGGTAGCGGGGCCAACTACGAACAGTACTTC | CASSGGSGANYEQYF | TRBV6-1 | TRBD2 | many | TRBJ2-7
TGTGCCAGCAGCCAAGACAGCCCGGGAGGCTACACCTTC | CASSQDSPGGYTF | TRBV3-1 | NA | once | TRBJ1-2
TGTGCCAGCAGCCCATCGCGGACTAGGGAGACCCAGTACTTC | CASSPSRTRETQYF | TRBV7-2 | TRBD2 | NA | TRBJ2-5
TGTGCCAGTAGTTCTCGCAGAAACACCGGGGAGCTGTTTTTT | CASSSRRNTGELFF | TRBV19 | NA | NA | TRBJ2-2
TGTGCCAGCAGCACCCGGGACAGGGCCTATGGCTACACCTTC | CASSTRDRAYGYTF | TRBV14 | TRBD1 | NA | TRBJ1-2
TGTGCCAGCAGTGAACAGGGACGCTCTGGAAACACCATATATTTT | CASSEQGRSGNTIYF | TRBV6-2/TRBV6-3 | NA | few | TRBJ1-3
TGCAGTGCCCTGACAGGGGATCAGCCCCAGCATTTT | CSALTGDQPQHF | TRBV20-1 | TRBD1 | NA | TRBJ1-5
TGTGCCAGCAGCCAAGATCCCGGGATCGGCGGGGAGCTGTTTTTT | CASSQDPGIGGELFF | TRBV3-1 | NA | NA | TRBJ2-2
TGCAGCGCCAGGGGGATTGAAGCTTTCTTT | CSARGIEAFF | TRBV29-1 | TRBD1 | NA | TRBJ1-1
TGTGCCAGCAGCTTAGATAGCTCCCACGAGCAGTACTTC | CASSLDSSHEQYF | TRBV11-3 | NA | NA | TRBJ2-7
TGTGCCAGCAGCCTGAGAACACGACAGGAGGGGTTAAGCTCCTATAATTCACCCCTCCACTTT | CASSLRTRQEGLSSYNSPLHF | TRBV7-9 | NA | NA | TRBJ1-6
TGCAGTGCTCTACCGTGGGGGGAAAGCACAGATACGCAGTATTTT | CSALPWGESTDTQYF | TRBV20-1 | NA | NA | TRBJ2-3
TGTGCCAGCAGCGTGGGTGGGACAGTCCATTATTCAGCTAACTATGGCTACACCTTC | CASSVGGTVHYSANYGYTF | TRBV9 | TRBD1 | few | TRBJ1-2
TGTGCCAGCAGTTTTAGGAGGACAGATGAAGCTTTCTTT | CASSFRRTDEAFF | TRBV12-3/TRBV12-4 | NA | many | TRBJ1-1
TGTGCCAGAGGCTCAGAAATCAGCACAGATACGCAGTATTTT | CARGSEISTDTQYF | TRBV2 | NA | NA | TRBJ2-3
TGTGCCGGGACAGGGTCCAATGGCTACACCTTC | CAGTGSNGYTF | TRBV28 | TRBD1 | many | TRBJ1-2
TGTGCCAGCATGATGGACAGGGCCTCCTACGAGCAGTACTTC | CASMMDRASYEQYF | TRBV2 | TRBD1 | many | TRBJ2-7
TGTGCCAGCAAAGAGACAGCGCGCAATCAGCCCCAGCATTTT | CASKETARNQPQHF | TRBV28 | NA | many | TRBJ1-5
TGTGCCAGCAGCTTACAACCGGGGGAGCAGTACTTC | CASSLQPGEQYF | TRBV11-2 | NA | few | TRBJ2-7
TGTGCCAGCACCCGCACAGGGGTGGTAGCGGGCGGCTCCTACGAGCAGTACTTC | CASTRTGVVAGGSYEQYF | TRBV11-2 | NA | NA | TRBJ2-7
TGTGCCAGCAGTGACCGACCTTCCACTAATGAAAAACTGTTTTTT | CASSDRPSTNEKLFF | TRBV28 | NA | many | TRBJ1-4
TGTGCCAGCAGTTACCGCAGGGCTAGTGGCCACACCTTC | CASSYRRASGHTF | TRBV6-5 | NA | NA | TRBJ1-2
TGTGCCAGTTCCTGGGATCTCACTGAAGCTTTCTTT | CASSWDLTEAFF | TRBV30 | NA | few | TRBJ1-1
TGTGCCAGCAGTGTTACCGGGACCCCACCCTACGAGCAGTACTTC | CASSVTGTPPYEQYF | TRBV12-3/TRBV12-4 | NA | many | TRBJ2-7
TGTGCCAGCTCACCACCGGGGGACACTGAAGCTTTCTTT | CASSPPGDTEAFF | TRBV18 | NA | NA | TRBJ1-1
TGTACCAGCAGTCCGGGGACGTATGGCTACACCTTC | CTSSPGTYGYTF | TRBV6-1 | NA | NA | TRBJ1-2
TGTGCCAGCAGTTTAAGCAGGGCGGGCACCGGGGAGCTGTTTTTT | CASSLSRAGTGELFF | TRBV28 | NA | few | TRBJ2-2
TGTGCCAGTAGTATAGGGGACGGAGCTAACTATGGCTACACCTTC | CASSIGDGANYGYTF | TRBV19 | NA | NA | TRBJ1-2
TGTGCCTGGAGGCCTGGGCCGCTGAACGCTGAAGCTTTCTTT | CAWRPGPLNAEAFF | TRBV30 | NA | many | TRBJ1-1